The 20 T cell receptor beta chains presented below share a single source sample, sequenced in a study of OX40 agonist ivuxolimab in advanced cancers. The protocol was immunoSEQ multiplex PCR, while the TCRdb copy is restricted to in-frame clones and leaves out a portion. The repertoire holds roughly 26,000 clones, with about nine tenths as singletons. The sample here was CD4+ or CD8+ T cells sorted from blood, taken in a trial of the OX40 agonist ivuxolimab. These receptor sequences come from an adult with an advanced solid tumor such as melanoma, head and neck, liver or kidney cancer.

The genes are TRBV7-8 and TRBJ2-1; D gene ambiguous. This CDR3 spans 14 amino acids. V was trimmed by 1 base and J by 10 bases, leaving 14 bases between them. Germline V gene sequence: CDR1 SGHVS, CDR2 FQNEAQ. CDR3 sequence (DNA): TGTGCCAGCAGCTTAGGGGGTGCGAGTGGAGAGCAGTTCTTC. Translated, it gives CASSLGGASGEQFF.

This chain connects TRBV6-4 to TRBJ2-6; D possibly corresponds to TRBD1 (6 bases). This CDR3 spans 16 amino acids. Germline values: CDR1 MRHNA, CDR2 SNTAGT. Trimming left V 4 bases short and J 4 bases short, with 14 bases between. The CDR3 DNA is TGTGCCAGCAGTGGGGGGCGCGAATCAGGGGCCAACGTCCTGACTTTC. As protein: CASSGGRESGANVLTF.

The chain joins TRBV6-1 to TRBJ2-2; D remains ambiguous. Germline CDR1 MNHNS, CDR2 SASEGT. The CDR3 has 17 amino acids. Trimming left V 0 bases short and J 1 base short, with 12 bases between. The CDR3 here is CASSEARWGKNTGELFF. DNA of the CDR3: TGTGCCAGCAGTGAAGCCCGGTGGGGAAAGAACACCGGGGAGCTGTTTTTT.

V and J are TRBV5-6 and TRBJ2-1; possibly TRBD2 for D (6 bases). V shed 4 bases and J shed 4 bases, with 18 bases lying between them. Germline CDR1 is SGHDT and CDR2 is YYEEEE. CDR3 length: 16 residues. As DNA, the CDR3 is TGTGCCAGCAGCATGCTTAGAGCTAGCGAGTACAATGAGCAGTTCTTC. Translation gives CASSMLRASEYNEQFF. Full variable domain (rest looked up from reference TRBV5-6 and TRBJ2-1): DAGVTQSPTHLIKTRGQQVTLRCSPKSGHDTVSWYQQALGQGPQFIFQYYEEEERQRGNFPDRFSGHQFPNYSSELNVNALLLGDSALYLCASSMLRASEYNEQFFGPGTRLTVL.

The DNA for the CDR3 is TGCGCCAGCAGTGAGATTGGACTAGCGGGAGGGCCGGGAGATGAGCAGTTCTTC. It encodes CASSEIGLAGGPGDEQFF. The chain is built from TRBV10-1 and TRBJ2-1; TRBD2 aligns across 15 bases. Losses at the gene ends were 2 bases for V and 8 bases for J; bases not matched to a gene: 10. The CDR3 consists of 18 residues. Germline CDR1 WNHNN, CDR2 SYGVQD (reference sequence).

V is TRBV7-6 and J is TRBJ2-7; D not certain. From germline, CDR1 is SGHVS and CDR2 FNYEAQ. CDR3 length: 15 residues. Trimming left V 1 base short and J 3 bases short, with 13 bases between. In nucleotides, the CDR3 is TGTGCCAGCAGCTTAGATTTTGAAGGAAACTACGAGCAGTACTTC. It yields the protein CASSLDFEGNYEQYF.

J is TRBJ1-5 and V is TRBV28; tentative D call: TRBD1 (6 bases). The CDR3 spans 16 residues. Per germline, CDR1 MDHEN and CDR2 SYDVKM. Trimming cost V 3 bases and J 0 bases, with 12 bases left between them. CDR3 amino acids: CASSLTGHNSNQPQHF. The CDR3 DNA is TGTGCCAGCAGTTTGACGGGACACAATAGCAATCAGCCCCAGCATTTT.

This clone was seen a single time. The chain employs TRBV9 and TRBJ2-1; 11 bases map to TRBD2. The V segment lost 2 bases and the J segment 6 bases; nucleotides outside the gene matches: 7. Germline V lookup: CDR1 SGDLS, CDR2 YYNGEE. The CDR3 extends over 16 amino acids. Here the CDR3 reads CASSVLAGGPINEQFF. As DNA, the CDR3 is TGTGCCAGCAGCGTCTTAGCGGGGGGGCCGATCAATGAGCAGTTCTTC.

V is TRBV9 and J is TRBJ2-3, with D tentatively TRBD1 (6 bases). Between the trimmed V and J ends, which lost 3 bases and 9 bases, there was a span of 11 bases. This CDR3 has 12 amino acids. Germline V gives CDR1 SGDLS, CDR2 YYNGEE. The CDR3 DNA reads TGTGCCAGCAGCGAACAGGGTGGCACGCAGTATTTT. Translation: CASSEQGGTQYF.

This chain connects TRBV5-5 to TRBJ1-4; D unclear. The V gene lost 2 bases and the J gene lost 8 bases, with 13 bases spanning the gap. The germline CDR1 and CDR2 sequences are SGHKS and YYEKEE (reference sequence). The CDR3 sequence is 14 residues long. The CDR3 bases are TGTGCCAGCAGCTTAATACCGCGCGGGGAAAAACTGTTTTTT. It codes for CASSLIPRGEKLFF.

The chain couples TRBV28 to TRBJ2-7, with D maybe TRBD2 (6 bases). Germline V gene lookup returns CDR1 MDHEN and CDR2 SYDVKM. The V gene lost 4 bases and the J gene lost 5 bases, with 21 bases spanning the gap. There are 16 residues in the CDR3. The CDR3 region is CASSWPMAGPVNEQYF. CDR3 bases: TGTGCCAGCAGTTGGCCCATGGCGGGGCCTGTGAACGAGCAGTACTTC. The complete variable domain, with remaining parts taken from reference TRBV28 and TRBJ2-7, reads DVKVTQSSRYLVKRTGEKVFLECVQDMDHENMFWYRQDPGLGLRLIYFSYDVKMKEKGDIPEGYSVSREKKERFSLILESASTNQTSMYLCASSWPMAGPVNEQYFGPGTRLTVT.

This clone appeared a few times. The gene calls are TRBV5-7 and TRBJ2-7, with TRBD2 identical over 8 bases. TRBV5-7 is an ORF, with its function uncertain. The trim removed 10 bases at V and 5 bases at J, leaving 8 bases unmatched. The CDR3 consists of 12 residues. The CDR3: CAYRRREDEQYF. The CDR3 region has the DNA TGTGCCTACAGGAGGCGGGAGGACGAGCAGTACTTC.

The rearrangement uses TRBV4-1 and TRBJ1-1, with D possibly being TRBD1 (6 bases). CDR1 and CDR2 from the germline V gene are MGHRA and YSYEKL. V lost 3 bases, J lost 0 bases, and 11 bases lay in between. The CDR3 is 15 residues long. CDR3 nucleotides: TGCGCCAGCAGCCATCTAGACAGGCTGAACACTGAAGCTTTCTTT. It is translated as CASSHLDRLNTEAFF.

This clone has only one observation. The chain uses TRBV5-6 and TRBJ2-1, with D perhaps TRBD2 (6 bases). V lost 0 bases to trimming and J lost 4 bases, with 14 bases between them. This CDR3 has 16 amino acids. Germline CDR1 SGHDT, CDR2 YYEEEE. CDR3 in DNA: TGTGCCAGCAGCTTGGGACTAGGAGGGAGGTACAATGAGCAGTTCTTC. This sequence encodes CASSLGLGGRYNEQFF.

J is TRBJ2-1 and V is TRBV7-6; D is uncertain. Trimming shortened V by 3 bases and J by 8 bases, and 17 bases separated the two germline ends. CDR1 is SGHVS and CDR2 is FNYEAQ in the germline V gene. This CDR3 comprises 15 residues. CDR3 loop: CASSFGHRVQDEQFF. CDR3 DNA: TGTGCCAGCAGCTTTGGGCACCGGGTTCAGGATGAGCAGTTCTTC.

This chain uses TRBV7-8 with TRBJ1-5; D is ambiguous. Germline lookup yields CDR1 SGHVS and CDR2 FQNEAQ. The V end lost 5 bases, the J end lost 0 bases, and 8 bases lay between the germline ends. The CDR3 contains 14 residues. The DNA for the CDR3 is TGTGCCAGCAGCCCCACAGATAGCAATCAGCCCCAGCATTTT. Translated: CASSPTDSNQPQHF.

This clone is deemed medium-sized (0.01 to 0.1%). This chain joins TRBV5-5 and TRBJ1-1; 7 bases fit TRBD1. Germline values: CDR1 SGHKS, CDR2 YYEKEE (reference sequence). CDR3 size: 15 residues. V was pared by 0 bases and J by 0 bases, with 2 bases of the junction left unmatched. The CDR3 is CASSLEGAMNTEAFF. As DNA, the CDR3 is TGTGCCAGCAGCTTGGAGGGGGCTATGAACACTGAAGCTTTCTTT. Using reference TRBV5-5 and TRBJ1-1 for the parts outside the CDR3, the full variable domain is DAGVTQSPTHLIKTRGQQVTLRCSPISGHKSVSWYQQVLGQGPQFIFQYYEKEERGRGNFPDRFSARQFPNYSSELNVNALLLGDSALYLCASSLEGAMNTEAFFGQGTRLTVV.

CDR3 nucleotides: TGTGCCAGTAGTGACCGGGACAGGGGAAATACCGGGGAGCTGTTTTTT. Its translation: CASSDRDRGNTGELFF. The gene calls are TRBV19 and TRBJ2-2; 10 bases line up with TRBD1. V lost 5 bases and J lost 5; bases outside the gene matches: 8. CDR1 LNHDA and CDR2 SQIVND come from the germline V gene (reference sequence). The CDR3 loop spans 16 amino acids.

The V gene is TRBV19, the J gene TRBJ2-7, with D uncertain. The CDR3 consists of 13 residues. V lost 3 bases and J lost 2, with 8 bases in between. The germline V gene encodes CDR1 LNHDA and CDR2 SQIVND (reference sequence). This CDR3 is CASSITHPYEQYF. CDR3 nucleotides: TGTGCCAGTAGTATTACACACCCCTACGAGCAGTACTTC.

The chain employs TRBV27 and TRBJ2-7; D is uncertain. V gave up 6 bases and J gave up 2 bases, with 14 bases separating them. The CDR3 totals 14 residues. Germline CDR1 and CDR2: MNHEY and SMNVEV (reference sequence). This CDR3 reads CASRPLGRPYEQYF. The DNA for the CDR3 is TGTGCCAGCAGACCCTTGGGCAGACCCTACGAGCAGTACTTC.